The next 29 T cell receptor beta chains were all read from a single sample in a study of T cell responses to AZD1222 COVID-19 vaccine. Data came from immunoSEQ multiplex PCR; TCRdb stores just in-frame clones and leaves some out. In the table there are roughly 100,000 clones, approximately 90% of which are singletons. The material sequenced was peripheral blood, taken on day 0 of AZD1222 vaccination. The source of these receptors is an adult in good health.

This sequence joins TRBV29-1 and TRBJ2-3, with D tentatively TRBD1 (6 bases). V was trimmed by 4 bases and J by 2 bases, leaving 7 bases between them. Looked up from germline, CDR1 is SQVTM and CDR2 is ANQGSEA. The CDR3 totals 12 residues. In nucleotides, the CDR3 is TGCAGCGTTGGGGACAACACAGATACGCAGTATTTT. Amino acids: CSVGDNTDTQYF.

The chain uses TRBV3-1 (or the pseudogene TRBV3-2) and TRBJ2-7, with D perhaps matching TRBD2 (5 bases). This CDR3 spans 14 amino acids. Germline lookup yields CDR1 LGHDT and CDR2 YNNKEL (reference sequence). The V gene lost 1 base and the J gene lost 0 bases, with 7 bases spanning the gap. This CDR3 reads CASSQGSGSYEQYF. The CDR3 nucleotides read TGTGCCAGCAGCCAAGGGAGCGGCTCCTACGAGCAGTACTTC.

The V gene is TRBV4-1, the J gene TRBJ1-5; 7 bases are a match to TRBD1. The CDR3 sequence is 15 residues long. The V and J ends lost 4 bases and 1 base, in that order; junction bases with no gene match: 4. The germline gives CDR1 MGHRA, CDR2 YSYEKL. CDR3 region: CASSRQTGSNQPQHF. The CDR3 nucleotides are TGCGCCAGCAGCCGCCAGACAGGGAGCAATCAGCCCCAGCATTTT.

This chain uses TRBV16 with TRBJ2-7; D is unclear. Germline V gives CDR1 KGHSY, CDR2 FQNENV. CDR3 length: 15 residues. Trimming removed 6 bases at V and 2 bases at J, with 17 bases between. Here the CDR3 reads CASRARTESTYEQYF. CDR3 sequence (DNA): TGTGCCAGCAGGGCACGCACAGAATCCACCTACGAGCAGTACTTC.

The gene calls are TRBV5-1 and TRBJ1-3; D is unclear. V lost 4 bases, J lost 4 bases, and 12 bases lay in between. Germline V CDR1 and CDR2: SGHRS, YFSETQ. This CDR3 comprises 14 residues. The CDR3 sequence is CASSQDSWGNTIYF. In DNA, the CDR3 is TGCGCCAGCAGCCAGGATTCGTGGGGAAACACCATATATTTT.

The rearrangement links TRBV2 to TRBJ2-3, with D hard to call. Trimming cost V 5 bases and J 2 bases, with 11 bases left between them. This CDR3 is built from 14 residues. Per germline, CDR1 SNHLY and CDR2 FYNNEI. In DNA form, the CDR3 reads TGTGCCAGCAGTTCGGGCGGACCCACAGATACGCAGTATTTT. Translation: CASSSGGPTDTQYF.

With respect to this clone: In the same sample, other DNA sequences code for this CDR3. The CDR3 DNA reads TGTGCCAGCAGCCTTGGGGGGGGAATCTCCTACGAGCAGTACTTC. Residues: CASSLGGGISYEQYF. This sequence joins TRBV7-2 and TRBJ2-7; 7 bases agree with TRBD2. CDR3 size: 15 residues. Germline-derived CDR1 and CDR2 are SGHTA and FQGNSA. V was clipped by 5 bases and J by 0 bases; unmatched bases: 7.

The chain employs TRBV6-2 or TRBV6-3 and TRBJ2-7, with 14 bases lining up with TRBD2. The V gene end was trimmed by 5 bases and the J gene end by 0 bases; junction bases not matched to a gene: 6. The CDR3 totals 17 residues. The germline gives CDR1 MNHEY, CDR2 SVGEGT. The chain's CDR3 is CASSTGLAGGVSYEQYF. CDR3 nucleotide sequence: TGTGCCAGCAGTACAGGACTAGCGGGGGGCGTCTCCTACGAGCAGTACTTC.

This chain's CDR3 is CASRALTSSGANVLTF. The CDR3 DNA reads TGTGCCAGCAGGGCTCTCACCTCCTCTGGGGCCAACGTCCTGACTTTC. This chain connects TRBV6-9 to TRBJ2-6; D not certain. This CDR3 region has 16 residues. V was trimmed by 6 bases and J by 0 bases, leaving 12 bases between them. The germline V gene has CDR1 MNHGY and CDR2 SVAAGI.

The chain recombines TRBV30 with TRBJ1-3; no reliable D call. The germline V gene encodes CDR1 GTSNPN and CDR2 SVGIG (reference sequence). The ends were cut back, 4 bases at V and 0 bases at J, with 10 bases in the middle. The CDR3 loop spans 14 amino acids. The DNA for the CDR3 is TGTGCCTGGAAGGGTAAAAACTCTGGAAACACCATATATTTT. Protein product: CAWKGKNSGNTIYF.

The genes are TRBV13 and TRBJ2-7; tentatively, D is TRBD1 or TRBD2 (6 bases each). The germline V gene encodes CDR1 PRHDT and CDR2 FYEKMQ (reference sequence). Trimming shortened V by 2 bases and J by 4 bases, and 12 bases separated the two germline ends. CDR3 length equals 14 residues. In DNA form, the CDR3 reads TGTGCCAGCAGCTTATCCGGGGGCGGGTACGAGCAGTACTTC. Residues: CASSLSGGGYEQYF.

As concerns this clone: The sample holds other DNA sequences that translate to the same CDR3. The V gene is TRBV9, the J gene TRBJ1-3; D is perhaps TRBD1 (6 bases). Trimming took off 3 bases at V and 3 bases at J, with 13 bases between the two ends. Germline V gene sequence: CDR1 SGDLS, CDR2 YYNGEE. The CDR3 consists of 15 residues. The CDR3 region has the DNA TGTGCCAGCAGCGCAACAGGGAAGGGTGGAAACACCATATATTTT. Its protein is CASSATGKGGNTIYF.

V is TRBV10-3 and J is TRBJ1-2, with 7 bases that match TRBD1. Losses at the gene ends were 7 bases for V and 1 base for J; bases not matched to a gene: 9. The CDR3 is made up of 15 amino acids. The germline V gene encodes CDR1 ENHRY and CDR2 SYGVKD. The CDR3 DNA is TGTGCCATCAACAGTGGGACAGCAGATAACTATGGCTACACCTTC. Protein: CAINSGTADNYGYTF.

The chain recombines TRBV2 with TRBJ1-5; 8 nucleotides match TRBD1. The J segment lost 7 bases and the V segment lost 2 bases, leaving 4 bases of the junction unmatched. The CDR3 has 14 amino acids. Germline values: CDR1 SNHLY, CDR2 FYNNEI. The CDR3 nucleotides are TGTGCCAGCAGTGAACAGGGGGCGAGACAGCCCCAGCATTTT. Translation: CASSEQGARQPQHF. The whole variable domain, filled in from reference TRBV2 and TRBJ1-5, reads EPEVTQTPSHQVTQMGQEVILRCVPISNHLYFYWYRQILGQKVEFLVSFYNNEISEKSEIFDDQFSVERPDGSNFTLKIRSTKLEDSAMYFCASSEQGARQPQHFGDGTRLSIL.

This chain connects TRBV7-6 to TRBJ2-1; 14 nucleotides line up with TRBD2. Germline CDR1 reads SGHVS; CDR2 reads FNYEAQ. The CDR3 consists of 16 residues. With V trimmed by 4 bases and J by 4 bases, 3 bases remained unmatched. Here the CDR3 DNA reads TGTGCCAGCAGCTATAGACTAGCGGGAGGGTACAATGAGCAGTTCTTC. It encodes CASSYRLAGGYNEQFF.

V gene TRBV2 combines with J gene TRBJ1-6, with D maybe TRBD1 (5 bases). Trimming cost V 7 bases and J 7 bases, with 11 bases left between them. Looked up from germline, CDR1 is SNHLY and CDR2 is FYNNEI. The CDR3 spans 13 residues. The CDR3 here is CASTRDGNSPLHF. In nucleotides, the CDR3 is TGTGCCAGCACCAGGGACGGGAATTCACCCCTCCACTTT.

The rearrangement joins TRBV30 to TRBJ1-1, with D unresolved. The V end lost 3 bases, the J end lost 1 base, and 12 bases lay between the germline ends. The V gene's germline CDR1 is GTSNPN and CDR2 SVGIG (reference sequence). CDR3 length equals 14 residues. Here the CDR3 DNA reads TGTGCCTGGAGGAAGCGGCGGCAGAACACTGAAGCTTTCTTT. Translation: CAWRKRRQNTEAFF.

The CDR3 DNA reads as TGTGCCAGCACCCCGGGACAGGGCGTATATAGCAATCAGCCCCAGCATTTT. Encoded protein: CASTPGQGVYSNQPQHF. V gene TRBV2 combines with J gene TRBJ1-5, with TRBD1 identical over 9 bases. CDR1 SNHLY and CDR2 FYNNEI come from the germline V gene. This CDR3 contains 17 residues. V dropped 7 bases and J dropped 0; count of bases not matched to a gene: 10.

The chain employs TRBV19 and TRBJ1-2; D unresolved. Trimming cost V 4 bases and J 8 bases, with 14 bases left between them. The CDR3 loop spans 13 amino acids. From germline, CDR1 is LNHDA and CDR2 SQIVND (reference sequence). For the CDR3, the DNA is TGTGCCAGTAGTAACCTACAAACGGTGGGCTACACCTTC. It encodes CASSNLQTVGYTF.

The V and J genes are TRBV28 and TRBJ1-5; 8 positions agree with TRBD1. The CDR3 has 17 amino acids. V shed 5 bases and J 2 bases; nucleotides not matched to a gene: 11. Germline V gives CDR1 MDHEN, CDR2 SYDVKM. In DNA, the CDR3 is TGTGCCAGCAGTCAGCCGGGACAGGCCGGGGGCAATCAGCCCCAGCATTTT. It is translated as CASSQPGQAGGNQPQHF. Supplemented by reference TRBV28 and TRBJ1-5, the full variable domain reads DVKVTQSSRYLVKRTGEKVFLECVQDMDHENMFWYRQDPGLGLRLIYFSYDVKMKEKGDIPEGYSVSREKKERFSLILESASTNQTSMYLCASSQPGQAGGNQPQHFGDGTRLSIL.

The chain uses TRBV5-1 and TRBJ1-1; TRBD1 matches at 8 bases. V gave up 4 bases and J gave up 1 base; unmatched junction bases: 6. Looked up from germline, CDR1 is SGHRS and CDR2 is YFSETQ. The CDR3 has 15 amino acids. CDR3 residues: CASSLTGTGNTEAFF. CDR3 bases: TGCGCCAGCAGCCTCACCGGGACAGGGAACACTGAAGCTTTCTTT.

The chain joins TRBV19 to TRBJ2-3; D not resolved. The V gene's germline CDR1 is LNHDA and CDR2 SQIVND (reference sequence). The V and J ends lost 4 bases and 2 bases respectively, with 13 bases between them. CDR3 length: 15 residues. The CDR3 sequence: CASSTYTFITDTQYF. The CDR3 DNA reads as TGTGCCAGTAGTACCTACACGTTCATCACAGATACGCAGTATTTT. The variable domain in full, with the rest retrieved from reference TRBV19 and TRBJ2-3, is DGGITQSPKYLFRKEGQNVTLSCEQNLNHDAMYWYRQDPGQGLRLIYYSQIVNDFQKGDIAEGYSVSREKKESFPLTVTSAQKNPTAFYLCASSTYTFITDTQYFGPGTRLTVL.

The chain has TRBV6-4 and TRBJ1-2, with D perhaps TRBD1 (5 bases). Germline V gives CDR1 MRHNA, CDR2 SNTAGT. Trimming removed 2 bases at V and 10 bases at J, with 11 bases between. The CDR3 has 12 residues. Here the CDR3 DNA reads TGTGCCAGCAGTGACAGGGGAAGGACCTACACCTTC. It yields the protein CASSDRGRTYTF.

This clone was observed a handful of times. The chain links TRBV6-4 to TRBJ1-3; 11 bases match TRBD1. The V gene end was trimmed by 8 bases and the J gene end by 4 bases; junction bases not matched to a gene: 10. The CDR3 length is 16 residues. Germline CDR1 and CDR2: MRHNA and SNTAGT. CDR3 sequence reads: CASGTTDRGPGNTIYF. The CDR3 DNA reads as TGTGCCAGCGGTACCACGGACAGGGGGCCGGGAAACACCATATATTTT.

In DNA, the CDR3 is TGTGCCAGCAGGAATACCAGGGGCACGCAGTATTTT. Protein product: CASRNTRGTQYF. This chain joins TRBV7-2 and TRBJ2-3; D may be TRBD1 (6 bases). Germline values: CDR1 SGHTA, CDR2 FQGNSA. The ends were cut back, 6 bases at V and 9 bases at J, with 13 bases in the middle. This CDR3 spans 12 amino acids.

CDR3: CSVLRGPNTEAFF. The CDR3 bases are TGCAGCGTCCTAAGGGGGCCGAACACTGAAGCTTTCTTT. J is TRBJ1-1 and V is TRBV29-1; TRBD1 agrees at 7 bases. The CDR3 is 13 amino acids. Germline trimming cut 6 bases from V and 1 base from J; bases unmatched to any gene: 5. CDR1 and CDR2 (germline): SQVTM, ANQGSEA.

The J gene is TRBJ1-4, the V gene TRBV5-1; 7 bases fit TRBD1. This CDR3 region has 15 residues. Germline-derived CDR1 and CDR2 are SGHRS and YFSETQ. The trim removed 3 bases at V and 6 bases at J, leaving 8 bases unmatched. The chain's CDR3 is CASSSMTGSDEKLFF. DNA for the CDR3: TGCGCCAGCAGCTCCATGACAGGGTCGGATGAAAAACTGTTTTTT.

The gene calls are TRBV5-6 and TRBJ2-7; TRBD1 matches 8 bases. The germline CDR1 and CDR2 sequences are SGHDT and YYEEEE. CDR3 length: 13 residues. J was trimmed by 6 bases and V by 3 bases; bases with no gene match: 5. The chain's CDR3 is CASSSGGSGEQYF. CDR3 DNA: TGTGCCAGCAGCTCAGGGGGCTCAGGCGAGCAGTACTTC.

The V and J genes are TRBV2 and TRBJ1-4; 7 bases match TRBD1. The CDR3 runs 13 residues. CDR1 and CDR2 from the germline V gene are SNHLY and FYNNEI. The V gene end was trimmed by 7 bases and the J gene end by 6 bases; junction bases not matched to a gene: 5. CDR3 nucleotide sequence: TGTGCCAGCAACCTCGGGACAGATGAAAAACTGTTTTTT. It is translated as CASNLGTDEKLFF.